These T cell receptor beta chains were read from a single sample in a study of blood T cells in healthy people across ages. TCRdb used MiXCR to reprocess the 5' RACE reads, holding one entry per CDR3 protein. The sample shows more than 900,000 distinct CDR3 sequences, 25% of them seen only once. This same sample was also taken into another study, of T cells of mothers and their children.

The specimen was blood. The receptors were sampled from a girl aged 2 to 9 in good health. The CDR3 runs from the conserved cysteine through the conserved F or W. The D gene is left open where the match is weak. The size entry is marked missing in some rows and otherwise reads once, few, many or a size class.

d_gene: -
j_gene: TRBJ2-5
abundance: -
v_gene: TRBV5-4
CDR3nt: TGTGCCAGCAGCCCCGGGACAATGGCCCAGTACTTC
CDR3aa: CASSPGTMAQYF

d_gene: -
j_gene: TRBJ1-2
abundance: -
v_gene: TRBV20-1
CDR3nt: TGCAGTGCTATCAATCGGGGCCAGGGGATTTTGTACGGCTACACCTTC
CDR3aa: CSAINRGQGILYGYTF

d_gene: TRBD2
j_gene: TRBJ2-2
abundance: -
v_gene: TRBV28
CDR3nt: TGTGCCAGCAGTTCGTTCGACGGGACTAGCGGGAGATCAGGGGAGCTGTTTTTT
CDR3aa: CASSSFDGTSGRSGELFF

d_gene: TRBD1
j_gene: TRBJ2-3
abundance: few
v_gene: TRBV29-1
CDR3nt: TGCAGCGTCGAAGGACAGGTTAGCACAGATACGCAGTATTTT
CDR3aa: CSVEGQVSTDTQYF

d_gene: TRBD2
j_gene: TRBJ2-3
abundance: -
v_gene: TRBV7-9
CDR3nt: TGTGCCAGCAGCCCAGTCCTAGGACTAGCGGGATCAGATACGCAGTATTTT
CDR3aa: CASSPVLGLAGSDTQYF

d_gene: -
j_gene: TRBJ2-1
abundance: many
v_gene: TRBV28
CDR3nt: TGTGCCAGCAGTCCCCGTGGATCCCACAATGAGCAGTTCTTC
CDR3aa: CASSPRGSHNEQFF

d_gene: -
j_gene: TRBJ2-1
abundance: few
v_gene: TRBV5-1
CDR3nt: TGCGCCAGCAGCTTGGTCCCAGGGGCCTACAATGAGCAGCTCTTC
CDR3aa: CASSLVPGAYNEQLF

d_gene: -
j_gene: TRBJ2-1
abundance: -
v_gene: TRBV3-1
CDR3nt: TGTGCCAGCAGCCAAGATCTGGCAGGCCACTCCTACAATGAGCAGTTCTTC
CDR3aa: CASSQDLAGHSYNEQFF

d_gene: -
j_gene: TRBJ2-7
abundance: once
v_gene: TRBV29-1
CDR3nt: TGCAGCGTTGGAGCGTCCCACGAGCAGTACTTC
CDR3aa: CSVGASHEQYF

d_gene: TRBD2
j_gene: TRBJ2-1
abundance: -
v_gene: TRBV20-1
CDR3nt: TGCAGTGCCTCCTACCACCCTAACGGGAGGGCCGATGAGCAGTTCTTC
CDR3aa: CSASYHPNGRADEQFF

d_gene: -
j_gene: TRBJ2-5
abundance: -
v_gene: TRBV20-1
CDR3nt: TGCAGTGCTAGAGAATTCGGGAACCTCCAAGAGACCCAGTACTTC
CDR3aa: CSAREFGNLQETQYF

d_gene: -
j_gene: TRBJ2-4
abundance: -
v_gene: TRBV3-1
CDR3nt: TGTGCCAGCAGTCCGAGGGCAAATGCAGCCAAAAACATTCAGTACTTC
CDR3aa: CASSPRANAAKNIQYF

d_gene: TRBD2
j_gene: TRBJ2-7
abundance: few
v_gene: TRBV14
CDR3nt: TGTGCCAGCAGCCATCCGAAAGCGGGAGCCTACGAGCAGTACTTC
CDR3aa: CASSHPKAGAYEQYF

d_gene: -
j_gene: TRBJ1-2
abundance: few
v_gene: TRBV6-2/TRBV6-3
CDR3nt: TGTGCCAGCAGTTATTACTTTGGCTACACCTTC
CDR3aa: CASSYYFGYTF

d_gene: -
j_gene: TRBJ1-1
abundance: -
v_gene: TRBV7-9
CDR3nt: TGTGCCAGCAGAAGAACAATGGACACTGAAGCTTTCTTT
CDR3aa: CASRRTMDTEAFF

d_gene: -
j_gene: TRBJ2-1
abundance: -
v_gene: TRBV11-2
CDR3nt: TGTGCCAGCAGGCCCCCTGCCGATGAGCAGTTCTTC
CDR3aa: CASRPPADEQFF

d_gene: TRBD1
j_gene: TRBJ1-3
abundance: -
v_gene: TRBV18
CDR3nt: TGTGCCAGCTCAACCGGGACAGGGGCCTCTGGAAACACCATATATTTT
CDR3aa: CASSTGTGASGNTIYF

d_gene: -
j_gene: TRBJ1-2
abundance: once
v_gene: TRBV2
CDR3nt: TGTGCCAGCAGCCCCCGAACCGGCTACACCTTC
CDR3aa: CASSPRTGYTF

d_gene: -
j_gene: TRBJ2-5
abundance: few
v_gene: TRBV7-6
CDR3nt: TGTGCCAGCAGCTTAGTGACGCGAGGGACCCAGTACTTC
CDR3aa: CASSLVTRGTQYF

d_gene: -
j_gene: TRBJ1-1
abundance: few
v_gene: TRBV12-3/TRBV12-4
CDR3nt: TGTGCCAGCAGTTTAGCAGGGAAGGGTGATAAACGAGCTTTCTTT
CDR3aa: CASSLAGKGDKRAFF

d_gene: -
j_gene: TRBJ2-4
abundance: few
v_gene: TRBV12-3/TRBV12-4
CDR3nt: TGTGCCAGCAGTTTAGCTGAAGCCAAAAACATTCAGCACTTC
CDR3aa: CASSLAEAKNIQHF

d_gene: -
j_gene: TRBJ2-1
abundance: -
v_gene: TRBV6-1
CDR3nt: TGTGCCAGCCAAACGGGCGGCTCCTACAATGAGCAGTTCTTC
CDR3aa: CASQTGGSYNEQFF

d_gene: -
j_gene: TRBJ2-7
abundance: once
v_gene: TRBV13
CDR3nt: TGTGCCAGCAGCGGGGGAAACGTTCGGCAGTACTTC
CDR3aa: CASSGGNVRQYF

d_gene: -
j_gene: TRBJ2-7
abundance: few
v_gene: TRBV7-2
CDR3nt: TGTGCCAGCAGCTTAGAAATCGTGAGGGAGCAGTACTTC
CDR3aa: CASSLEIVREQYF

d_gene: TRBD1
j_gene: TRBJ2-7
abundance: -
v_gene: TRBV7-2
CDR3nt: TGTGCCAGCAGCTTAGAGGGACAGTCCTACGAGCAGTACTTC
CDR3aa: CASSLEGQSYEQYF

d_gene: -
j_gene: TRBJ1-5
abundance: many
v_gene: TRBV6-1
CDR3nt: TGTGCCAGCAGTGATCAGCCCCAGCATTTT
CDR3aa: CASSDQPQHF

d_gene: -
j_gene: TRBJ2-4
abundance: few
v_gene: TRBV2
CDR3nt: TGTGCCAGCCTTTACAGCCGGACCGGGGACATTCAGTACTTC
CDR3aa: CASLYSRTGDIQYF

d_gene: -
j_gene: TRBJ2-2
abundance: once
v_gene: TRBV6-6
CDR3nt: TGTGCCAGCAGGGAGGACGGGGAGCTGTTTTTT
CDR3aa: CASREDGELFF

d_gene: -
j_gene: TRBJ2-7
abundance: -
v_gene: TRBV4-1
CDR3nt: TGCGCCAGCAGCCAAGGACAGAACTCCTACGAGCAGTACTTC
CDR3aa: CASSQGQNSYEQYF

d_gene: -
j_gene: TRBJ2-7
abundance: -
v_gene: TRBV6-6
CDR3nt: TGTGCCAGCAGTTTTGTGCGGGGTACCTACGAGCAGTACTTC
CDR3aa: CASSFVRGTYEQYF

d_gene: -
j_gene: TRBJ2-2
abundance: few
v_gene: TRBV20-1
CDR3nt: TGCAGTGCTAGAGGAACCGGGGAGCTGTTTTTT
CDR3aa: CSARGTGELFF